These T cell receptor beta chains were read from a single sample in a study of blood T cell repertoires in COVID-19. The protocol was immunoSEQ multiplex PCR, while the TCRdb copy is restricted to in-frame clones and leaves out a portion. The sample consists of 150,000 to 200,000 clones, more than 75% of them appearing once. Sample: PBMCs or T cells enriched from blood (not recorded which). These receptors all come from a man aged 55 to 70 who had been exposed to COVID-19. Each CDR3 is given with its conserved first and last residue. D genes are given only for firm matches. A clone size is listed for some rows: how often the clone was seen (once, few, many), or a class if it is expanded.

V gene: TRBV5-1; D gene: TRBD1; clone size: NA; J gene: TRBJ1-5; CDR3 DNA: TGCGCCAGCAGCTTAGGGACAGGTAACAATCAGCCCCAGCATTTT; CDR3 protein: CASSLGTGNNQPQHF
V gene: TRBV5-6; D gene: TRBD2; clone size: NA; J gene: TRBJ2-3; CDR3 DNA: TGTGCCAGCAGCCCAGGACTAGCGGGGAGCACAGATACGCAGTATTTT; CDR3 protein: CASSPGLAGSTDTQYF
V gene: TRBV14; D gene: NA; clone size: many; J gene: TRBJ2-7; CDR3 DNA: TGTGCCAGCAGCCGCGGGCCCTACGAGCAGTACTTC; CDR3 protein: CASSRGPYEQYF
V gene: TRBV11-2; D gene: NA; clone size: NA; J gene: TRBJ2-1; CDR3 DNA: TGTGCCAGCAGCTTATTGCTAGCGCTTGACAATGAGCAGTTCTTC; CDR3 protein: CASSLLLALDNEQFF
V gene: TRBV9; D gene: TRBD2; clone size: NA; J gene: TRBJ2-7; CDR3 DNA: TGTGCCAGCAGCTCCGCTAGCGGACCCTCTTACGAGCAGTACTTC; CDR3 protein: CASSSASGPSYEQYF
V gene: TRBV27; D gene: TRBD1; clone size: NA; J gene: TRBJ2-1; CDR3 DNA: TGTGCCAGCAGTCCTTCAGGGACAGGGCCCCTCGTCTCCTACAATGAGCAGTTCTTC; CDR3 protein: CASSPSGTGPLVSYNEQFF
V gene: TRBV5-4; D gene: TRBD1; clone size: once; J gene: TRBJ1-3; CDR3 DNA: TGTGCCAGCAGCTCACAGGGGAGAGGAAACACCATATATTTT; CDR3 protein: CASSSQGRGNTIYF
V gene: TRBV19; D gene: TRBD1; clone size: NA; J gene: TRBJ2-7; CDR3 DNA: TGTGCCAGTAGTATTGGGGGTATAGGGGGCCCCTACGAGCAGTACTTC; CDR3 protein: CASSIGGIGGPYEQYF
V gene: TRBV7-8; D gene: NA; clone size: few; J gene: TRBJ2-7; CDR3 DNA: TGTGCCAGCAGCTCCCAACCGGGACAAATCTACGAGCAGTACTTC; CDR3 protein: CASSSQPGQIYEQYF
V gene: TRBV6-1; D gene: TRBD2; clone size: once; J gene: TRBJ2-5; CDR3 DNA: TGTGCCAGCAGTGAAATCCGCGGGAGTCCGCCCGGGGAGACCCAGTACTTC; CDR3 protein: CASSEIRGSPPGETQYF
V gene: TRBV14; D gene: TRBD2; clone size: NA; J gene: TRBJ2-6; CDR3 DNA: TGTGCCAGCAGCCCCCTAGGAAGCGGGGGGCAATATACTGGGGCCAACGTCCTGACTTTC; CDR3 protein: CASSPLGSGGQYTGANVLTF
V gene: TRBV24-1; D gene: NA; clone size: few; J gene: TRBJ2-2; CDR3 DNA: TGTGCCACCAGTGGGGCCAGCACCGGGGAGCTGTTTTTT; CDR3 protein: CATSGASTGELFF
V gene: TRBV28; D gene: TRBD1; clone size: NA; J gene: TRBJ1-2; CDR3 DNA: TGTGCCAGCACCCCTAAGGGGGCTCCTAACTATGGCTACACCTTC; CDR3 protein: CASTPKGAPNYGYTF
V gene: TRBV5-3; D gene: TRBD1; clone size: NA; J gene: TRBJ2-7; CDR3 DNA: TGTGCCAGAAGCTTGGCACAGGGGGTTACCTACGAGCAGTACTTC; CDR3 protein: CARSLAQGVTYEQYF
V gene: TRBV29-1; D gene: NA; clone size: once; J gene: TRBJ1-3; CDR3 DNA: TGCAGCGTTGGCCACAGTGCCGGAAACACCATATATTTT; CDR3 protein: CSVGHSAGNTIYF
V gene: TRBV6-5; D gene: TRBD1; clone size: NA; J gene: TRBJ2-7; CDR3 DNA: TGTGCCAGCACCACCGGGACAGGCTCTTACGAGCAGTACTTC; CDR3 protein: CASTTGTGSYEQYF
V gene: TRBV3-1/TRBV3-2; D gene: TRBD2; clone size: once; J gene: TRBJ2-1; CDR3 DNA: TGTGCCAGCAGCCAAGTAGCGGGAACAGCCCACAATGAGCAGTTCTTC; CDR3 protein: CASSQVAGTAHNEQFF
V gene: TRBV5-1; D gene: TRBD1; clone size: NA; J gene: TRBJ1-5; CDR3 DNA: TGCGCCAGCAGCTTGAGACAGGGGGATCAGCCCCAGCATTTT; CDR3 protein: CASSLRQGDQPQHF
V gene: TRBV7-2; D gene: NA; clone size: once; J gene: TRBJ1-1; CDR3 DNA: TGTGCCAGCAGAAGGGGAGGGAACACTGAAGCTTTCTTT; CDR3 protein: CASRRGGNTEAFF
V gene: TRBV2; D gene: NA; clone size: NA; J gene: TRBJ2-1; CDR3 DNA: TGTGCCAGCAGTGAAGGCGGCCTCGAACCTTACAATGAGCAGTTCTTC; CDR3 protein: CASSEGGLEPYNEQFF
V gene: TRBV7-9; D gene: NA; clone size: NA; J gene: TRBJ2-7; CDR3 DNA: TGTGCCAGCAGCGTCGGTCAAGGTCTAGCGTACGAGCAGTACTTC; CDR3 protein: CASSVGQGLAYEQYF
V gene: TRBV27; D gene: TRBD2; clone size: NA; J gene: TRBJ2-7; CDR3 DNA: TGTGCCAGCAGTTTGGCACTAGCGGGGATGGTCTACGAGCAGTACTTC; CDR3 protein: CASSLALAGMVYEQYF
V gene: TRBV6-1; D gene: TRBD2; clone size: NA; J gene: TRBJ2-7; CDR3 DNA: TGTGCCAGCAGCTTAACTAGCGGGAGTTACGAGCAGTACTTC; CDR3 protein: CASSLTSGSYEQYF
V gene: TRBV6-2/TRBV6-3; D gene: NA; clone size: NA; J gene: TRBJ2-5; CDR3 DNA: TGTGCCAGCAGCTGGGGGCGGGAGACCCAGTACTTC; CDR3 protein: CASSWGRETQYF
V gene: TRBV5-1; D gene: NA; clone size: NA; J gene: TRBJ1-2; CDR3 DNA: TGCGCCAGCAGCCCCAACACCCTGAACTATGGCTACACCTTC; CDR3 protein: CASSPNTLNYGYTF
V gene: TRBV7-8; D gene: NA; clone size: NA; J gene: TRBJ1-4; CDR3 DNA: TGTGCCAGCAGCTTATTAGCAGGGACTGGCGGTTTTGAAAAACTGTTTTTT; CDR3 protein: CASSLLAGTGGFEKLFF
V gene: TRBV19; D gene: TRBD2; clone size: NA; J gene: TRBJ2-7; CDR3 DNA: TGTGCCAGTAGGGGACTAGCGGGAAGTCGCTCCTACGAGCAGTACTTC; CDR3 protein: CASRGLAGSRSYEQYF
V gene: TRBV5-5; D gene: NA; clone size: NA; J gene: TRBJ2-5; CDR3 DNA: TGTGCCAGCAGACAACCGGGACACCAACTGGGAGAGACCCAGTACTTC; CDR3 protein: CASRQPGHQLGETQYF
V gene: TRBV5-1; D gene: TRBD1; clone size: NA; J gene: TRBJ2-5; CDR3 DNA: TGCGCCAGCAGTTTTCCGGGACAGGGGCGGGGGGAGACCCAGTACTTC; CDR3 protein: CASSFPGQGRGETQYF
V gene: TRBV6-5; D gene: TRBD2; clone size: NA; J gene: TRBJ2-3; CDR3 DNA: TGTGCCAGCAGCAGACTAGCGGGAGGGGCAGATACGCAGTATTTT; CDR3 protein: CASSRLAGGADTQYF
V gene: TRBV28; D gene: TRBD1; clone size: NA; J gene: TRBJ1-5; CDR3 DNA: TGTGCCAGCAGTCTCCGACAGGGAAAGCATCAGCCCCAGCATTTT; CDR3 protein: CASSLRQGKHQPQHF
V gene: TRBV5-1; D gene: NA; clone size: NA; J gene: TRBJ1-1; CDR3 DNA: TGCGCCAGCAGCTCTCAGGGCAGGGGCGACACTGAAGCTTTCTTT; CDR3 protein: CASSSQGRGDTEAFF
V gene: TRBV29-1; D gene: TRBD1; clone size: NA; J gene: TRBJ1-5; CDR3 DNA: TGCAGCGTAGCCGGGACAGACAATCAGCCCCAGCATTTT; CDR3 protein: CSVAGTDNQPQHF
V gene: TRBV19; D gene: NA; clone size: NA; J gene: TRBJ2-4; CDR3 DNA: TGTGCCAGTAGTTTTCGGCGCGGAAACATTCAGTACTTC; CDR3 protein: CASSFRRGNIQYF
V gene: TRBV2; D gene: TRBD1; clone size: NA; J gene: TRBJ1-4; CDR3 DNA: TGTGCCAGCAGTGAACGGGACAGGGGGTTTTTT; CDR3 protein: CASSERDRGFF
V gene: TRBV19; D gene: NA; clone size: NA; J gene: TRBJ1-5; CDR3 DNA: TGTGCCAGTAGTATCGATAGGGGCCATCAGCCCCAGCATTTT; CDR3 protein: CASSIDRGHQPQHF
V gene: TRBV19; D gene: TRBD2; clone size: NA; J gene: TRBJ2-3; CDR3 DNA: TGTGCCAGTAGTATAGGGCCCGGGACTAGCGCCACAGATACGCAGTATTTT; CDR3 protein: CASSIGPGTSATDTQYF
V gene: TRBV27; D gene: NA; clone size: few; J gene: TRBJ2-5; CDR3 DNA: TGTGCCAGCAGTCTTCTAGTGGGGCTAGCGAAAGAGACCCAGTACTTC; CDR3 protein: CASSLLVGLAKETQYF
V gene: TRBV29-1; D gene: TRBD1; clone size: NA; J gene: TRBJ2-7; CDR3 DNA: TGCAGCGCTGGACAGGGCGGTGGCGAGCAGTACTTC; CDR3 protein: CSAGQGGGEQYF
V gene: TRBV5-6; D gene: NA; clone size: NA; J gene: TRBJ1-2; CDR3 DNA: TGTGCCAGCAGCTTGAAACAGGGTTCTGGGTATGGCTACACCTTC; CDR3 protein: CASSLKQGSGYGYTF
V gene: TRBV5-1; D gene: TRBD1; clone size: NA; J gene: TRBJ2-7; CDR3 DNA: TGCGCCAGCAGCTCCCAAATACAGGGGACAGGGCTGGCCGAGCAGTACTTC; CDR3 protein: CASSSQIQGTGLAEQYF
V gene: TRBV5-3; D gene: TRBD1; clone size: NA; J gene: TRBJ1-2; CDR3 DNA: TGTGCCAGAAGCCCAAGGGACAGGGGGAACTATGGCTACACCTTC; CDR3 protein: CARSPRDRGNYGYTF
V gene: TRBV5-1; D gene: NA; clone size: NA; J gene: TRBJ2-5; CDR3 DNA: TGCGCCAGCAGCTTGGGGAGTAGGGAGACCCAGTACTTC; CDR3 protein: CASSLGSRETQYF
V gene: TRBV25-1; D gene: TRBD2; clone size: NA; J gene: TRBJ2-1; CDR3 DNA: TGTGCCAGCACCGGGACTAGCGGGATGTCAAATGAGCAGTTCTTC; CDR3 protein: CASTGTSGMSNEQFF
V gene: TRBV20-1; D gene: TRBD2; clone size: NA; J gene: TRBJ2-1; CDR3 DNA: TGCAGTGCTAGTCCTCGACTAGCGGTTAATGAGCAGTTCTTC; CDR3 protein: CSASPRLAVNEQFF
V gene: TRBV27; D gene: NA; clone size: NA; J gene: TRBJ2-3; CDR3 DNA: TGTGCCAGCAGTTTAACGCCCAGGGCAGATACGCAGTATTTT; CDR3 protein: CASSLTPRADTQYF
V gene: TRBV20-1; D gene: TRBD1; clone size: NA; J gene: TRBJ2-1; CDR3 DNA: TGCAGTGCTAGTAGGGGGACAGGGGGGAATGAGCAGTTCTTC; CDR3 protein: CSASRGTGGNEQFF
V gene: TRBV6-2/TRBV6-3; D gene: TRBD1; clone size: NA; J gene: TRBJ1-5; CDR3 DNA: TGTGCCAGCAGTCCGACAGGGTTGGGTCAGCCCCAGCATTTT; CDR3 protein: CASSPTGLGQPQHF
V gene: TRBV6-1; D gene: NA; clone size: NA; J gene: TRBJ1-6; CDR3 DNA: TGTGCCAGCAGTGAAGTAACGGGACTGGACGGTTTAAATTCACCCCTCCACTTT; CDR3 protein: CASSEVTGLDGLNSPLHF
V gene: TRBV4-2; D gene: NA; clone size: NA; J gene: TRBJ1-4; CDR3 DNA: TGTGCCAGCAGCCAAGATCCTGGCAGTGGTGAAAAACTGTTTTTT; CDR3 protein: CASSQDPGSGEKLFF
V gene: TRBV12-3/TRBV12-4; D gene: TRBD2; clone size: NA; J gene: TRBJ2-1; CDR3 DNA: TGTGCCAGCAGTTTAGGGGGACTAGCGGAGTTCTTC; CDR3 protein: CASSLGGLAEFF